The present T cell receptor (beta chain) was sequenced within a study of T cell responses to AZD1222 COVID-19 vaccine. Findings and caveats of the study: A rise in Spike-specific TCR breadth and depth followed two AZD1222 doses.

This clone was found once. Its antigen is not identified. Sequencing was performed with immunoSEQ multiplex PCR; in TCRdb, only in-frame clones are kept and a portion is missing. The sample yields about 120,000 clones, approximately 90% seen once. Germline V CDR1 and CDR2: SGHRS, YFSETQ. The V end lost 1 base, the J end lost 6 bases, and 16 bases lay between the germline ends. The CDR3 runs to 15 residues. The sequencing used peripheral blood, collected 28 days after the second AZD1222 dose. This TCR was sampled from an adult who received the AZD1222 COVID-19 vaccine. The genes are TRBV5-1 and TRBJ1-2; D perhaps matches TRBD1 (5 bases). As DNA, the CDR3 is TGCGCCAGCAGCTTGTATTTCGGGGGAGTGGATGGCTACACCTTC. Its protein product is CASSLYFGGVDGYTF.